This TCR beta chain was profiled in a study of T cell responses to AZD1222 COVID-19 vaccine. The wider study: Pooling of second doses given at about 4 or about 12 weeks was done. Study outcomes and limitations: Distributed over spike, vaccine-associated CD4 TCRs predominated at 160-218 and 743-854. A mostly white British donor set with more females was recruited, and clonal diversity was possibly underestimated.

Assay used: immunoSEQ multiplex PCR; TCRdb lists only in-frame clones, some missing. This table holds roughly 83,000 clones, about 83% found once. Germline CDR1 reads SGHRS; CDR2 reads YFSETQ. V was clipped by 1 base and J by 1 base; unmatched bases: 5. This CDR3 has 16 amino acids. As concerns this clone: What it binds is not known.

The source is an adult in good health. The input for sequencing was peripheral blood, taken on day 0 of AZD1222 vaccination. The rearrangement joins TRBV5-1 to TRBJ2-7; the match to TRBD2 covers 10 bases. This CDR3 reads CASSLQPSGGSYEQYF. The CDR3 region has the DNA TGCGCCAGCAGCTTGCAACCTAGCGGGGGTTCCTACGAGCAGTACTTC.